A selection of T cell receptor beta chains follows, all from one sample in a study of OX40 agonist ivuxolimab in advanced cancers. Clones were sequenced by immunoSEQ multiplex PCR, and TCRdb holds only the in-frame ones, with some missing. The data hold tens of thousands of clones, with around 86% observed a single time. The sequencing used CD4+ or CD8+ T cells sorted from blood, collected in a trial of the OX40 agonist ivuxolimab. These receptors all stem from an adult with an advanced solid tumor such as melanoma, head and neck, liver or kidney cancer. The CDR3 runs from the conserved cysteine through the conserved F or W. Fields, in order: D gene, clone size, J gene, V gene, CDR3 DNA, CDR3 protein. D genes are given only for firm matches. For some rows the clone size is stated as once, few or many, or as a class when expanded; others skip it.

d_gene: TRBD1; abundance: NA; j_gene: TRBJ1-2; v_gene: TRBV19; CDR3nt: TGTGCCAGTCGGCCGGGACAGGGGGCCCTTGGCTACACCTTC; CDR3aa: CASRPGQGALGYTF
d_gene: NA; abundance: NA; j_gene: TRBJ2-1; v_gene: TRBV6-1; CDR3nt: TGTGCCAGCAGTGCTGACAGAACCTACAATGAGCAGTTCTTC; CDR3aa: CASSADRTYNEQFF
d_gene: NA; abundance: NA; j_gene: TRBJ1-6; v_gene: TRBV28; CDR3nt: TGTGCCAGCAGTCAGCGGACTGCCTACCGACCCCTCCACTTT; CDR3aa: CASSQRTAYRPLHF
d_gene: NA; abundance: NA; j_gene: TRBJ1-4; v_gene: TRBV30; CDR3nt: TGTGCCTGGAGTGTAGTCACAGGGTCTTCTAATGAAAAACTGTTTTTT; CDR3aa: CAWSVVTGSSNEKLFF
d_gene: NA; abundance: NA; j_gene: TRBJ2-1; v_gene: TRBV27; CDR3nt: TGTGCCAGCAGTTTATTGCAGGGTAGCTCCTACAATGAGCAGTTCTTC; CDR3aa: CASSLLQGSSYNEQFF
d_gene: NA; abundance: NA; j_gene: TRBJ2-2; v_gene: TRBV6-5; CDR3nt: TGTGCCAGCAGTCGGAACCGGGACCCCACCGGGGAGCTGTTTTTT; CDR3aa: CASSRNRDPTGELFF
d_gene: NA; abundance: NA; j_gene: TRBJ2-1; v_gene: TRBV28; CDR3nt: TGTGCCAGCAGCTTGGGGCAGATGGAGCATGAGCAGTTCTTC; CDR3aa: CASSLGQMEHEQFF
d_gene: TRBD2; abundance: NA; j_gene: TRBJ2-1; v_gene: TRBV10-3; CDR3nt: TGTGCCATCTCCCGAACTAGCGGGGGAAGCTCCTACAATGAGCAGTTCTTC; CDR3aa: CAISRTSGGSSYNEQFF
d_gene: NA; abundance: NA; j_gene: TRBJ1-1; v_gene: TRBV9; CDR3nt: TGTGCCAGCAGCGTAGGGGGAGAAAGCACTGAAGCTTTCTTT; CDR3aa: CASSVGGESTEAFF
d_gene: NA; abundance: NA; j_gene: TRBJ2-1; v_gene: TRBV7-3; CDR3nt: TGTGCCAGCAGCCCCGGGGGCAGCGGAAAATACAATGAGCAGTTCTTC; CDR3aa: CASSPGGSGKYNEQFF
d_gene: NA; abundance: NA; j_gene: TRBJ1-5; v_gene: TRBV6-1; CDR3nt: TGTGCCAGCAGTGAGCGACAGGCGTCTACTTTGAATCAGCCCCAGCATTTT; CDR3aa: CASSERQASTLNQPQHF
d_gene: NA; abundance: NA; j_gene: TRBJ1-1; v_gene: TRBV9; CDR3nt: TGTGCCAGCAGCCCCGGGCGATCTGGGCACACTGAAGCTTTCTTT; CDR3aa: CASSPGRSGHTEAFF
d_gene: NA; abundance: NA; j_gene: TRBJ1-5; v_gene: TRBV18; CDR3nt: TGTGCCAGCTCAGGTAGGGAGGCGAATCAGCCCCAGCATTTT; CDR3aa: CASSGREANQPQHF
d_gene: NA; abundance: NA; j_gene: TRBJ1-2; v_gene: TRBV5-8; CDR3nt: TGTGCCAGCAGCTTGGCTTACGACTATGGCTACACCTTC; CDR3aa: CASSLAYDYGYTF
d_gene: TRBD1; abundance: NA; j_gene: TRBJ2-2; v_gene: TRBV30; CDR3nt: TGTGCCTGGAGTGTCGGGACAGGGAGGGCCGGGGAGCTGTTTTTT; CDR3aa: CAWSVGTGRAGELFF
d_gene: NA; abundance: NA; j_gene: TRBJ2-2; v_gene: TRBV6-6; CDR3nt: TGTGCCAGCAGTTACTCGGGGGAGACTTACACCGGGGAGCTGTTTTTT; CDR3aa: CASSYSGETYTGELFF
d_gene: TRBD1; abundance: NA; j_gene: TRBJ2-1; v_gene: TRBV5-1; CDR3nt: TGCGCCAGCAGCGCGGACAGGGGGTTCTACAATGAGCAGTTCTTC; CDR3aa: CASSADRGFYNEQFF
d_gene: NA; abundance: NA; j_gene: TRBJ1-4; v_gene: TRBV12-2; CDR3nt: TGTGCAAGTCGCTTAGCGAGAATTGACCGGGACAGATTCTCCCCAGCAACTAATGAAAAACTGTTTTTT; CDR3aa: CASRLARIDRDRFSPATNEKLFF
d_gene: NA; abundance: NA; j_gene: TRBJ1-5; v_gene: TRBV6-5; CDR3nt: TGTGCCAGCAGTTACTCGACCCCACCCCGCAATCAGCCCCAGCATTTT; CDR3aa: CASSYSTPPRNQPQHF
d_gene: NA; abundance: NA; j_gene: TRBJ2-3; v_gene: TRBV19; CDR3nt: TGTGCCAGCAGACAGGAACTCCGTGCCGCAGATACGCAGTATTTT; CDR3aa: CASRQELRAADTQYF
d_gene: NA; abundance: NA; j_gene: TRBJ2-2; v_gene: TRBV5-4; CDR3nt: TGTGCCAGCACCCGGCCCGGGACCCAAGGGGTCGGGGAGCTGTTTTTT; CDR3aa: CASTRPGTQGVGELFF
d_gene: TRBD1; abundance: NA; j_gene: TRBJ2-1; v_gene: TRBV7-2; CDR3nt: TGTGCCAGCAGCCCCCGGGACAGGGATTACAATGAGCAGTTCTTC; CDR3aa: CASSPRDRDYNEQFF
d_gene: NA; abundance: NA; j_gene: TRBJ1-1; v_gene: TRBV19; CDR3nt: TGTGCCAGTAGTATGAGGGGGATGACTGAAGCTTTCTTT; CDR3aa: CASSMRGMTEAFF
d_gene: TRBD1; abundance: NA; j_gene: TRBJ2-5; v_gene: TRBV5-1; CDR3nt: TGCGCCAGCAGCACCGGGACAGGGTCGATTGAGACCCAGTACTTC; CDR3aa: CASSTGTGSIETQYF
d_gene: NA; abundance: NA; j_gene: TRBJ1-5; v_gene: TRBV7-9; CDR3nt: TGTGCCAGCAGCGATCCAGGGAGCAATCAGCCCCAGCATTTT; CDR3aa: CASSDPGSNQPQHF
d_gene: NA; abundance: NA; j_gene: TRBJ2-7; v_gene: TRBV6-5; CDR3nt: TGTGCCAGCAGTCGGGACGGTCCCTACGAGCAGTACTTC; CDR3aa: CASSRDGPYEQYF
d_gene: NA; abundance: NA; j_gene: TRBJ2-4; v_gene: TRBV19; CDR3nt: TGTGCCAGTAGTATAGCTGGGTCAGGACAGGCCAAAAACATTCAGTACTTC; CDR3aa: CASSIAGSGQAKNIQYF
d_gene: TRBD2; abundance: NA; j_gene: TRBJ2-2; v_gene: TRBV7-6; CDR3nt: TGTGCCAGCAGCTTCGGACTAGCGGGGGGTGCCGGGGAGCTGTTTTTT; CDR3aa: CASSFGLAGGAGELFF
d_gene: NA; abundance: NA; j_gene: TRBJ2-1; v_gene: TRBV7-6; CDR3nt: TGTGCCAGCAGCGCCGGGGGAACCTACAATGAGCAGTTCTTC; CDR3aa: CASSAGGTYNEQFF
d_gene: NA; abundance: once; j_gene: TRBJ2-2; v_gene: TRBV5-1; CDR3nt: TGCGCCAGCAGCTTGGGGGGCAGGGCGGCCACCGGGGAGCTGTTTTTT; CDR3aa: CASSLGGRAATGELFF
d_gene: NA; abundance: NA; j_gene: TRBJ1-4; v_gene: TRBV19; CDR3nt: TGTGCCAGTAGTATATACAGGCAAACTGCAACTAATGAAAAACTGTTTTTT; CDR3aa: CASSIYRQTATNEKLFF
d_gene: NA; abundance: once; j_gene: TRBJ1-3; v_gene: TRBV5-4; CDR3nt: TGTGCCAGCAGCACAATCTCCGGGGCAGCCTCTGGAAACACCATATATTTT; CDR3aa: CASSTISGAASGNTIYF
d_gene: NA; abundance: few; j_gene: TRBJ2-3; v_gene: TRBV5-1; CDR3nt: TGCGCCAGCAGCCCCCTCCGCGGGGGCGGCACAGATACGCAGTATTTT; CDR3aa: CASSPLRGGGTDTQYF
d_gene: NA; abundance: NA; j_gene: TRBJ2-1; v_gene: TRBV15; CDR3nt: TGTGCCACCAGCAGAGATCAGGGCGAGCAGTTCTTC; CDR3aa: CATSRDQGEQFF
d_gene: NA; abundance: NA; j_gene: TRBJ1-4; v_gene: TRBV2; CDR3nt: TGTGCCAGCAGCTTGAGGGAAACTAATGAAAAACTGTTTTTT; CDR3aa: CASSLRETNEKLFF
d_gene: NA; abundance: NA; j_gene: TRBJ1-5; v_gene: TRBV10-3; CDR3nt: TGTGCCATCAGTGAAGGTGGTAACGGCAATCAGCCCCAGCATTTT; CDR3aa: CAISEGGNGNQPQHF
d_gene: TRBD1; abundance: once; j_gene: TRBJ1-5; v_gene: TRBV5-1; CDR3nt: TGCGCCAGCAGCTTGGGTACAGGGGACCCTAGGCAGCCCCAGCATTTT; CDR3aa: CASSLGTGDPRQPQHF
d_gene: NA; abundance: NA; j_gene: TRBJ2-1; v_gene: TRBV10-1; CDR3nt: TGCGCCAGCAGTGCGGACTCAGGCCTCAATGAGCAGTTCTTC; CDR3aa: CASSADSGLNEQFF
d_gene: TRBD2; abundance: NA; j_gene: TRBJ2-3; v_gene: TRBV15; CDR3nt: TGTGCCACCAGCAGAGAGTTGGCGGGGGGCATAGATACGCAGTATTTT; CDR3aa: CATSRELAGGIDTQYF
d_gene: NA; abundance: NA; j_gene: TRBJ2-6; v_gene: TRBV7-6; CDR3nt: TGTGCCAGCAGATCAGGCTCTGGGGCCAACGTCCTGACTTTC; CDR3aa: CASRSGSGANVLTF
d_gene: NA; abundance: NA; j_gene: TRBJ2-7; v_gene: TRBV11-2; CDR3nt: TGTGCCAGCAGCCGGGACTCATCGCTTCGGTACTTC; CDR3aa: CASSRDSSLRYF
d_gene: NA; abundance: once; j_gene: TRBJ2-5; v_gene: TRBV19; CDR3nt: TGTGCCAGTAGTAGAACCAAGGACGGGGGTCAAGAGACCCAGTACTTC; CDR3aa: CASSRTKDGGQETQYF
d_gene: TRBD2; abundance: NA; j_gene: TRBJ2-1; v_gene: TRBV2; CDR3nt: TGTGCCAGCACTGCTGGGGGGGGGAATGAGCAGTTCTTC; CDR3aa: CASTAGGGNEQFF